The 16 T cell receptor beta chains below were found in one sample sequenced in a study of blood T cell repertoires in COVID-19. The repertoire was sequenced with immunoSEQ multiplex PCR; TCRdb's copy has only in-frame clones and lacks some. Altogether over 110,000 clones are present, about 91% being singletons, with the ten largest covering around 26%. Sequencing was performed on peripheral blood. These receptor sequences come from a human donor in a cohort sampled during active COVID-19.

The table lists this clone with a few counts. This chain joins TRBV6-2 or TRBV6-3 and TRBJ1-2, with a tentative D call TRBD1 (6 bases). Germline V CDR1 and CDR2: MNHEY, SVGEGT. Trimming removed 6 bases at V and 8 bases at J, with 19 bases between. This CDR3 is 14 amino acids long. The chain's CDR3 is CASSHLQGVEGYTF. CDR3 nucleotides: TGTGCCAGCAGCCACCTACAGGGAGTGGAGGGCTACACCTTC.

The chain combines TRBV28 with TRBJ1-5; the D gene is possibly TRBD1 (6 bases). Trimming shortened V by 2 bases and J by 4 bases, and 9 bases separated the two germline ends. The CDR3 loop spans 14 amino acids. CDR1 and CDR2 (germline): MDHEN, SYDVKM. The DNA for the CDR3 is TGTGCCAGCAGTTTACCCGGACAGAATCAGCCCCAGCATTTT. It codes for CASSLPGQNQPQHF.

The genes are TRBV25-1 and TRBJ1-1; tentative D call: TRBD1 (5 bases). Germline V CDR1 and CDR2: MGHDK, SYGVNS. V gave up 4 bases and J gave up 1 base, with 10 bases separating them. The CDR3 sequence is 14 residues long. CDR3 sequence: CASSGTRGNTEAFF. DNA of the CDR3: TGTGCCAGCAGTGGGACTAGGGGGAACACTGAAGCTTTCTTT.

This clone showed up just a few times. The chain employs TRBV21-1 and TRBJ2-2; no DNA check was done on the table's D call, TRBD2. TRBV21-1 has pseudogene status. The CDR3 extends over 13 amino acids. DNA for the CDR3: TGTGCCAGCAGCAAAGAAGAGCCCGGGGAGCTGTTTTTT. Its translation: CASSKEEPGELFF.

This sequence joins TRBV5-6 and TRBJ2-7; 9 bases are shared with TRBD1. J lost 1 base, V lost 2 bases, and 4 bases had no gene match. Per the germline V gene, CDR1 is SGHDT and CDR2 is YYEEEE. The length of the CDR3 is 15 residues. CDR3 region: CASSFEGTGSYEQYF. CDR3 DNA sequence: TGTGCCAGCAGCTTTGAGGGGACAGGGTCCTACGAGCAGTACTTC. The whole variable domain, remainder taken from reference TRBV5-6 and TRBJ2-7, is DAGVTQSPTHLIKTRGQQVTLRCSPKSGHDTVSWYQQALGQGPQFIFQYYEEEERQRGNFPDRFSGHQFPNYSSELNVNALLLGDSALYLCASSFEGTGSYEQYFGPGTRLTVT.

This chain connects TRBV29-1 to TRBJ1-1; D gene uncertain. Germline assignment: CDR1 SQVTM and CDR2 ANQGSEA. V was clipped by 4 bases and J by 1 base, with 10 bases between them. This CDR3 contains 13 residues. CDR3: CSVVRRANTEAFF. As DNA, the CDR3 is TGCAGCGTTGTAAGGCGGGCGAACACTGAAGCTTTCTTT.

The CDR3 reads CASSSLGAGAQTPSYEQYF. CDR3 coding DNA: TGTGCCAGCAGCTCCTTGGGAGCGGGGGCTCAAACCCCCTCCTACGAGCAGTACTTC. The J gene is TRBJ2-7, the V gene TRBV7-2; 8 bases match TRBD2. This CDR3 has 19 residues. The germline V gene has CDR1 SGHTA and CDR2 FQGNSA. V lost 4 bases, J lost 0 bases, and 17 bases stayed unmatched.

V is TRBV4-2 and J is TRBJ2-7; D is perhaps TRBD1 (5 bases). CDR3 length: 14 residues. V lost 1 base to trimming and J lost 7 bases, with 14 bases between them. CDR1 LGHNA and CDR2 YNFKEQ come from the germline V gene. CDR3 sequence reads: CASSQAGLGREQYF. The CDR3 DNA reads TGTGCCAGCAGCCAAGCAGGGCTGGGGCGGGAGCAGTACTTC.

The chain couples TRBV7-3 to TRBJ2-1, with TRBD2 identical over 7 bases. The CDR3 contains 15 residues. V was pared by 5 bases and J by 0 bases, with 4 bases of the junction left unmatched. Germline CDR1 SGHTA, CDR2 FQGTGA. The CDR3 spells CASSLGLDSYNEQFF. The CDR3 coding sequence is TGTGCCAGCAGCCTCGGACTAGACTCCTACAATGAGCAGTTCTTC.

The chain uses TRBV5-6 and TRBJ2-1; TRBD1 agrees at 9 bases. The CDR3 totals 15 residues. CDR1 is SGHDT, CDR2 YYEEEE, per germline. Trimming removed 5 bases from V and 3 bases from J; junction bases left unmatched: 6. CDR3 protein: CASRSGQGIYNEQFF. The CDR3 DNA follows: TGTGCCAGCAGGAGTGGACAGGGGATCTACAATGAGCAGTTCTTC.

Here the CDR3 DNA reads TGTGCCAGCAGCTTGGGGTTCGACAGCTATACGCAGTATTTT. Its translation: CASSLGFDSYTQYF. This chain uses TRBV11-2 with TRBJ2-3, with TRBD1 as a possible D gene (5 bases). Germline CDR1 is SGHAT and CDR2 is FQNNGV. Trimming took 3 bases from V and 7 from J, leaving 14 bases between them. The length of the CDR3 is 14 residues.

The chain combines TRBV5-1 with TRBJ2-5, with D tentatively TRBD2 (6 bases). The ends were cut back, 5 bases at V and 6 bases at J, with 17 bases in the middle. Per germline, CDR1 SGHRS and CDR2 YFSETQ. The CDR3 is made up of 14 amino acids. As DNA, the CDR3 is TGCGCCAGCAGGGGTGGTGCTAGCGCTAAGACCCAGTACTTC. It is translated as CASRGGASAKTQYF.

The chain carries TRBV2 and TRBJ2-6; TRBD1 aligns across 9 bases. Germline V gene lookup returns CDR1 SNHLY and CDR2 FYNNEI. The V gene end was trimmed by 5 bases and the J gene end by 2 bases; junction bases not matched to a gene: 1. The CDR3 contains 15 residues. The CDR3 region has the DNA TGTGCCAGCAGTACAGGGGGCGCTGGGGCCAACGTCCTGACTTTC. Translating gives CASSTGGAGANVLTF.

Note on this clone: One junction end disagrees with the germline gene, perhaps due to a read error. This chain links TRBV7-7 with TRBJ2-5, with D possibly matching TRBD1 (6 bases). CDR3 size: 17 residues. CDR1 and CDR2 from the germline V gene are SSHAT and FNYEAQ (reference sequence). The CDR3 protein is CASSPPSGVQGGETQYF. In DNA, the CDR3 is TGTGCTAGCAGCCCCCCCAGTGGGGTACAGGGTGGAGAGACCCAGTACTTC.

This chain joins TRBV14 and TRBJ2-7; 9 bases map to TRBD1. CDR1 SGHDN and CDR2 FVKESK come from the germline V gene. The CDR3 loop spans 13 amino acids. Losses at the gene ends were 6 bases for V and 5 bases for J; bases not matched to a gene: 5. The CDR3 sequence is CASRGTGQHEQYF. The CDR3 region has the DNA TGTGCCAGCAGGGGGACAGGGCAACACGAGCAGTACTTC.

The gene calls are TRBV5-6 and TRBJ1-4; 7 positions match TRBD1. Trimming removed 1 base from V and 8 bases from J; junction bases left unmatched: 11. Germline lookup yields CDR1 SGHDT and CDR2 YYEEEE. The CDR3 extends over 16 amino acids. CDR3 region: CASSLIDRVGGEKLFF. The CDR3 DNA reads TGTGCCAGCAGCTTGATTGACAGGGTCGGTGGGGAAAAACTGTTTTTT.